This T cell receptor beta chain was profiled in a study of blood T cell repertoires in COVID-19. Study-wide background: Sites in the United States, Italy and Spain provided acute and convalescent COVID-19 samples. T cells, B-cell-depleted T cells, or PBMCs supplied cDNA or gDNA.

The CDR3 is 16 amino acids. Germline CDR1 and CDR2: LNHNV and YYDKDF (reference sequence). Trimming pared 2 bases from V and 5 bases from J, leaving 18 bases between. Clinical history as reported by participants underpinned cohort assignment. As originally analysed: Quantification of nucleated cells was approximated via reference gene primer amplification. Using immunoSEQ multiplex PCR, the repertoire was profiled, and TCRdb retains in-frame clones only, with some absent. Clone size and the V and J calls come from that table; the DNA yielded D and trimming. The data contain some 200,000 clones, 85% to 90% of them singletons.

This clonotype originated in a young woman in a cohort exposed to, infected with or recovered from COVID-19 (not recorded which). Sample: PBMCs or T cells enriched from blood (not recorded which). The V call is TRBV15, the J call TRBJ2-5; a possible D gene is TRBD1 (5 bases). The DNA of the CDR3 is TGTGCCACCAGCAGACCACCGTTAGGGAAGGGGGAGACCCAGTACTTC. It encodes CATSRPPLGKGETQYF.